This T cell receptor (beta chain) was sequenced in a study of human versus mouse CDR3 diversity and MHC coevolution. In the study overall: Reportedly, immunoSEQ detects one in 200,000 T cells with minimized PCR bias. Between about 0.6 x 10^7 and 1.6 x 10^7 valid reads came from each sample. Overall study results and limits: iCHAO1 estimated the human TCR beta repertoire at roughly 1.5 million clonotypes. Human T cells were selected on over 5 MHC II alleles.

The method was immunoSEQ multiplex PCR; TCRdb's version includes in-frame clones alone and lacks a portion of them. This sample carries about 77,000 clones, 85% to 95% of them seen once, and the ten largest clones take less than 0.19%. CDR1 is LNHNV, CDR2 YYDKDF, per germline (reference sequence). The germline V and J ends were trimmed by 0 bases and 5 bases, with 10 bases remaining between them. This CDR3 spans 14 amino acids. To note about this clone: Its antigen is as yet unknown.

The chain recombines TRBV15 with TRBJ1-1; D remains ambiguous. The TCR sequence derives from a person aged 25 to 75 in good health. Sequencing was performed on naive CD4+ T cells from blood. Regarding subset: CD45RO-negative CD62L-positive naive CD4 T cells. The CDR3 region has the DNA TGTGCCACCAGCAGAGATATTCCCGTAACTGAAGCTTTCTTT. Encoded protein: CATSRDIPVTEAFF.